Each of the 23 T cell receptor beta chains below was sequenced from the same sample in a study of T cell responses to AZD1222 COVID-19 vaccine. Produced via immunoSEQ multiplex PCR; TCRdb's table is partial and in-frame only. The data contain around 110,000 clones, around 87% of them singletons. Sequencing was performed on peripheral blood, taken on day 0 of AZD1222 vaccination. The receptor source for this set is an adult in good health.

The CDR3 DNA is TGTGCCAGCAGCTTAGAGACAGGCCCTCGATACACTGAAGCTTTCTTT. This codes for CASSLETGPRYTEAFF. The genes are TRBV13 and TRBJ1-1; TRBD1 is a possible D gene (6 bases). CDR3 length equals 16 residues. Germline-derived CDR1 and CDR2 are PRHDT and FYEKMQ (reference sequence). Trimming took 1 base from V and 3 from J, leaving 15 bases between them.

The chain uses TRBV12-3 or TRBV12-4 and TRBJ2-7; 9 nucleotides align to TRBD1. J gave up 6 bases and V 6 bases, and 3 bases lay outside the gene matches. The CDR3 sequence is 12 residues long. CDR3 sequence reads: CASRGQGSEQYF. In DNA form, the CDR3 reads TGTGCCAGCAGGGGACAGGGAAGCGAGCAGTACTTC.

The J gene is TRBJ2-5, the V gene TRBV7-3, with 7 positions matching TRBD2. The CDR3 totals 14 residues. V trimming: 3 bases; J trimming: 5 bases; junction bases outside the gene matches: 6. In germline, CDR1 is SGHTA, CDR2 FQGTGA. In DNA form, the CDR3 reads TGTGCCAGCAGCTTTGCAGGGAGGGTTGAGACCCAGTACTTC. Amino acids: CASSFAGRVETQYF.

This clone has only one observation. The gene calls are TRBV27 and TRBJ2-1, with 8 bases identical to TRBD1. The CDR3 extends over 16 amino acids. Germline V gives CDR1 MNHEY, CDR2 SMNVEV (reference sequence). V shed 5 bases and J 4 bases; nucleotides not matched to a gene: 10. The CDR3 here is CASSPFGQGSYNEQFF. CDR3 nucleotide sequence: TGTGCCAGCAGTCCCTTCGGACAGGGAAGTTACAATGAGCAGTTCTTC.

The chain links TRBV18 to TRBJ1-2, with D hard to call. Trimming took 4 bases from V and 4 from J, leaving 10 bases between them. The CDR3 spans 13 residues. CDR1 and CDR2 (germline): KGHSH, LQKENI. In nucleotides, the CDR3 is TGTGCCAGCTCACTGGACGGACCCTATGGCTACACCTTC. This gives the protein CASSLDGPYGYTF.

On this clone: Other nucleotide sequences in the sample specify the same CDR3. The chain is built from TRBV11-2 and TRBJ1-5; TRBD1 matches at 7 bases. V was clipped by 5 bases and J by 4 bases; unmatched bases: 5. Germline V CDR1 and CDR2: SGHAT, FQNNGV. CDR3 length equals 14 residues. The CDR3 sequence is CASSPSGGNQPQHF. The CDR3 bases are TGTGCCAGCAGCCCATCAGGGGGGAATCAGCCCCAGCATTTT.

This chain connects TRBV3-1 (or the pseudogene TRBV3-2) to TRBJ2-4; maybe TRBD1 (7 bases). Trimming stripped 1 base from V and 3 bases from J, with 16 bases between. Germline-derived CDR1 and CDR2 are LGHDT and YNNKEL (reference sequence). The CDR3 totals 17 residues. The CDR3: CASSQAGGFMDKNIQYF. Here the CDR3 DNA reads TGTGCCAGCAGCCAAGCAGGGGGGTTTATGGACAAAAACATTCAGTACTTC.

The CDR3 reads CASSPLGNYGYTF. The CDR3 DNA follows: TGTGCCAGTAGCCCGTTGGGTAACTATGGCTACACCTTC. This chain joins TRBV19 and TRBJ1-2; D uncertain. The CDR3 extends over 13 amino acids. CDR1 LNHDA and CDR2 SQIVND come from the germline V gene (reference sequence). Trimming left V 6 bases short and J 1 base short, with 9 bases between.

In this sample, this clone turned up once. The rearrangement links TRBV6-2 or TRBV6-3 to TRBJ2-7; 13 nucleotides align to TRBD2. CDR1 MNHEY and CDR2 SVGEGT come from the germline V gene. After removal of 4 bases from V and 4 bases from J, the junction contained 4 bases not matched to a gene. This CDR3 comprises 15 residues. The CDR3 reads CASSSPTSGRYEQYF. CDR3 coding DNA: TGTGCCAGCAGTTCCCCGACTAGCGGGAGGTACGAGCAGTACTTC.

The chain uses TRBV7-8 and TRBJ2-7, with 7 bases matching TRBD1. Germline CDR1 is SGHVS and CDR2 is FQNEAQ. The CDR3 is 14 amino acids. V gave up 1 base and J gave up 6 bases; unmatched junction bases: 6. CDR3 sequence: CASSLGQGRGEQYF. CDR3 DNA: TGTGCCAGCAGCTTAGGACAGGGAAGAGGCGAGCAGTACTTC.

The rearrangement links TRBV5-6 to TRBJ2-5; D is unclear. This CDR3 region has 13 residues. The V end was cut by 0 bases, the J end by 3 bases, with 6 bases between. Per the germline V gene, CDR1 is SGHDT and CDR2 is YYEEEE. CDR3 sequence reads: CASSLEGKETQYF. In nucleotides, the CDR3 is TGTGCCAGCAGCTTGGAAGGGAAAGAGACCCAGTACTTC.

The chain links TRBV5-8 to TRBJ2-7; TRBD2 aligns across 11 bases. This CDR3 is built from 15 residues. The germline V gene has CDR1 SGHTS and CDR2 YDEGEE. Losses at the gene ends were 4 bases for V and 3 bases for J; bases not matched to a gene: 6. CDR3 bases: TGTGCCAGCAGCCCTAGCGGGGGGCCCCACTACGAGCAGTACTTC. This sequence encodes CASSPSGGPHYEQYF.

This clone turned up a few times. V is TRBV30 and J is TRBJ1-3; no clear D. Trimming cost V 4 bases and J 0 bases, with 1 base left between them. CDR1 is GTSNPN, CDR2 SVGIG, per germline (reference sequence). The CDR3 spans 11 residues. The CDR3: CAWISGNTIYF. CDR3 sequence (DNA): TGTGCCTGGATCTCTGGAAACACCATATATTTT. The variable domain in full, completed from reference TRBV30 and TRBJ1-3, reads SQTIHQWPATLVQPVGSPLSLECTVEGTSNPNLYWYRQAAGRGLQLLFYSVGIGQISSEVPQNLSASRPQDRQFILSSKKLLLSDSGFYLCAWISGNTIYFGEGSWLTVV.

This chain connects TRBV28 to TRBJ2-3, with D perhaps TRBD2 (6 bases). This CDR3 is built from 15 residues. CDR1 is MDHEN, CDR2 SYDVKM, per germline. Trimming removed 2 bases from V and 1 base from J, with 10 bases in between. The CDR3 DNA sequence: TGTGCCAGCAGTTTACCGGGAGCCCGCACAGATACGCAGTATTTT. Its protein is CASSLPGARTDTQYF.

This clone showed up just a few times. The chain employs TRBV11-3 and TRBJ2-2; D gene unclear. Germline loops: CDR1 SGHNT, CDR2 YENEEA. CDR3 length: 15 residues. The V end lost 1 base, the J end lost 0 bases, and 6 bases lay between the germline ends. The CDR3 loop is CASSLAVANTGELFF. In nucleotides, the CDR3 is TGTGCCAGCAGCTTAGCGGTCGCGAACACCGGGGAGCTGTTTTTT.

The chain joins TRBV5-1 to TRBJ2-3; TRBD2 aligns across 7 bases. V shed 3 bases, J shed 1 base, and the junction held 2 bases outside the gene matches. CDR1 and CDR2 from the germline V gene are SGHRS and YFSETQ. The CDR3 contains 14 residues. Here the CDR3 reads CASSWAGGTDTQYF. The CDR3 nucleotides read TGCGCCAGCAGCTGGGCGGGGGGCACAGATACGCAGTATTTT.

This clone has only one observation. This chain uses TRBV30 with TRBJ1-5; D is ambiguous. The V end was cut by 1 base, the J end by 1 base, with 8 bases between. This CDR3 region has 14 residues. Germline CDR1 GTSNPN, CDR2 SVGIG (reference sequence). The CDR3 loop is CAWSGGYSNQPQHF. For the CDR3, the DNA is TGTGCCTGGAGTGGAGGTTACAGCAATCAGCCCCAGCATTTT.

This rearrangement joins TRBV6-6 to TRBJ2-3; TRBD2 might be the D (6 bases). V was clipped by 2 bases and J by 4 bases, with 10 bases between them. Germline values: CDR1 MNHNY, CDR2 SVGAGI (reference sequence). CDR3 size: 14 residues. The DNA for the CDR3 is TGTGCCAGCAGTTACGGGGGGAGCTCAGATACGCAGTATTTT. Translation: CASSYGGSSDTQYF.

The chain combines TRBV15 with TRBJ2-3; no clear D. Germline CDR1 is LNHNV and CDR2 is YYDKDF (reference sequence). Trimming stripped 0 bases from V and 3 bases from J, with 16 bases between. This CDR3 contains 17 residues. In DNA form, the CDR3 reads TGTGCCACCAGCAGAGATTCTGACACCCGCTGGACAGATACGCAGTATTTT. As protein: CATSRDSDTRWTDTQYF.

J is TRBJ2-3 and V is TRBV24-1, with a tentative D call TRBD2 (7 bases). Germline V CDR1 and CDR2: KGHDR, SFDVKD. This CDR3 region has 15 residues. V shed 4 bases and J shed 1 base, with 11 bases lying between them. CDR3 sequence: CATSDTGRGTDTQYF. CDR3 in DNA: TGTGCCACCAGTGACACAGGGAGGGGCACAGATACGCAGTATTTT.

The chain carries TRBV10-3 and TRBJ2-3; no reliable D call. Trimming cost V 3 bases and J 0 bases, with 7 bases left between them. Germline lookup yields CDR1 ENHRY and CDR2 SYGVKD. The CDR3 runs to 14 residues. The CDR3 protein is CAISDYSSTDTQYF. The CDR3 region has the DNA TGTGCCATCAGTGACTACAGTAGCACAGATACGCAGTATTTT.

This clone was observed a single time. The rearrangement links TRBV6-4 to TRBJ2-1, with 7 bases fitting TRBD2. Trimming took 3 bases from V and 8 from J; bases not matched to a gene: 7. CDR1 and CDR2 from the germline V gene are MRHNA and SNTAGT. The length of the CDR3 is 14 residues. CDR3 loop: CASSEVSGGDEQFF. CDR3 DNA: TGTGCCAGCAGTGAAGTGTCGGGAGGCGATGAGCAGTTCTTC.

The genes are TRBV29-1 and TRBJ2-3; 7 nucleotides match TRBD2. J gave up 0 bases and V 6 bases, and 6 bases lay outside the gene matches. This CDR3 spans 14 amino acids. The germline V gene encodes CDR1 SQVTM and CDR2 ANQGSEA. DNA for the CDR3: TGCAGCGTCCAATCGGGAGGCAGCACAGATACGCAGTATTTT. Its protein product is CSVQSGGSTDTQYF.